These 14 T cell receptor beta chains were sequenced from one sample in a study of blood T cell repertoires in COVID-19. The table came from immunoSEQ multiplex PCR; TCRdb's copy has only in-frame clones and leaves some out. The sample lists a few hundred thousand clones, 85% occurring once. The specimen sequenced was PBMCs or T cells enriched from blood (not recorded which). These receptors all come from a woman between 45 and 60 years old who had been exposed to COVID-19.

Comments on this clone: The sample has other DNA sequences that encode this CDR3 too. This chain connects TRBV28 to TRBJ1-6; D ambiguous. The CDR3 has 14 residues. Trimming shortened V by 3 bases and J by 7 bases, and 10 bases separated the two germline ends. Germline CDR1 MDHEN, CDR2 SYDVKM. In DNA form, the CDR3 reads TGTGCCAGCAGTTTGGGCGGACTGAATTCACCCCTCCACTTT. This sequence encodes CASSLGGLNSPLHF.

CDR3 amino acids: CASSVAGGDYGYTF. The CDR3 bases are TGTGCCAGCAGCGTCGCAGGGGGCGACTATGGCTACACCTTC. The chain has TRBV7-9 and TRBJ1-2; TRBD1 matches 8 bases. The CDR3 is 14 amino acids. Germline values: CDR1 SEHNR, CDR2 FQNEAQ (reference sequence). The junction had 5 bases not matched to a gene; V was cut back by 5 bases and J by 3 bases.

The sample holds many counts of this clone. The chain recombines TRBV28 with TRBJ1-3; weak D call: TRBD1 (5 bases). Germline V gene sequence: CDR1 MDHEN, CDR2 SYDVKM. The V end lost 6 bases, the J end lost 0 bases, and 12 bases lay between the germline ends. CDR3 size: 15 residues. The CDR3 reads CASSVGLSSGNTIYF. In DNA, the CDR3 is TGTGCCAGCAGCGTGGGACTGAGCTCTGGAAACACCATATATTTT.

The gene calls are TRBV7-2 and TRBJ1-2; D is undetermined. CDR3 length: 17 amino acids. Germline lookup yields CDR1 SGHTA and CDR2 FQGNSA. The ends were cut back, 1 base at V and 8 bases at J, with 23 bases in the middle. The CDR3 is CASSLVEGGWGNAGYTF. Here the CDR3 DNA reads TGTGCCAGCAGCTTAGTCGAAGGAGGGTGGGGAAATGCGGGCTACACCTTC. The entire variable domain, with the rest obtained from reference TRBV7-2 and TRBJ1-2, is as follows: GAGVSQSPSNKVTEKGKDVELRCDPISGHTALYWYRQSLGQGLEFLIYFQGNSAPDKSGLPSDRFSAERTGGSVSTLTIQRTQQEDSAVYLCASSLVEGGWGNAGYTFGSGTRLTVV.

The chain combines TRBV7-2 with TRBJ2-1, with 7 bases identical to TRBD1. The CDR3 runs 13 residues. Trimming at V came to 1 base and at J to 8 bases, leaving 2 bases not matched to a gene. CDR1 is SGHTA and CDR2 is FQGNSA in the germline V gene. The CDR3 DNA reads as TGTGCCAGCAGCTTAGACAGGGGAGATGAGCAGTTCTTC. Its protein is CASSLDRGDEQFF.

V is TRBV6-5 and J is TRBJ1-4; TRBD1 might be the D (6 bases). V lost 2 bases to trimming and J lost 8 bases, with 12 bases between them. In germline, CDR1 is MNHEY, CDR2 SVGAGI. The CDR3 consists of 14 residues. The CDR3 here is CASSYRGGEEKLFF. The CDR3 nucleotides read TGTGCCAGCAGTTACAGAGGGGGAGAAGAAAAACTGTTTTTT.

In its sample, this clone was seen once. The CDR3 coding sequence is TGTGCCAGCAGTCCCCTTATTCAGGGAAAGGGAGCTTTCTTT. It specifies CASSPLIQGKGAFF. The V gene is TRBV6-5, the J gene TRBJ1-1; D might be TRBD1 (5 bases). This CDR3 is built from 14 residues. Trimming cost V 5 bases and J 10 bases, with 20 bases left between them. CDR1 is MNHEY and CDR2 is SVGAGI in the germline V gene.

In regard to this clone: The junction does not match germline at one end; this may be a read error. The chain links TRBV30 to TRBJ2-1; no firm D call. The CDR3 totals 15 residues. Per germline, CDR1 GTSNPN and CDR2 SVGIG (reference sequence). CDR3 nucleotide sequence: TGTGCCTGGGAGGTCCCCGATTACTCCAACAATGAGCAGTTCTTC. It codes for CAWEVPDYSNNEQFF.

The chain links TRBV19 to TRBJ1-2; perhaps TRBD1 as D (5 bases). Germline assignment: CDR1 LNHDA and CDR2 SQIVND (reference sequence). This CDR3 spans 14 amino acids. V lost 5 bases and J lost 8, with 18 bases in between. This CDR3 is CASSETVTARGYTF. CDR3 coding DNA: TGTGCCAGTAGTGAGACCGTGACAGCTAGGGGCTACACCTTC.

The rearrangement links TRBV6-5 to TRBJ1-1; a possible D gene is TRBD1 (5 bases). V lost 5 bases, J lost 3 bases, and 13 bases lay in between. This CDR3 contains 14 residues. Germline CDR1 is MNHEY and CDR2 is SVGAGI. The CDR3 DNA reads as TGTGCCAGCAGTAGGGATGGGGCACACACTGAAGCTTTCTTT. Translation: CASSRDGAHTEAFF.

The rearrangement uses TRBV24-1 and TRBJ2-7, with 15 bases matching TRBD2. Trimming removed 4 bases from V and 6 bases from J; junction bases left unmatched: 6. Germline CDR1 KGHDR, CDR2 SFDVKD. The CDR3 contains 16 residues. The CDR3 here is CATSDGLAGGPGEQYF. In nucleotides, the CDR3 is TGTGCCACCAGTGACGGACTAGCGGGGGGGCCGGGCGAGCAGTACTTC.

This clone was seen only a few times. J is TRBJ2-7 and V is TRBV4-1; TRBD1 agrees at 9 bases. This CDR3 comprises 15 residues. Losses at the gene ends were 4 bases for V and 4 bases for J; bases not matched to a gene: 8. Germline V gives CDR1 MGHRA, CDR2 YSYEKL. CDR3 DNA sequence: TGCGCCAGCAGCCCCCTGACAGGGGGTAGGTACGAGCAGTACTTC. It specifies CASSPLTGGRYEQYF.

This clone was counted a single time. The chain joins TRBV7-3 to TRBJ2-5; 10 bases are a match to TRBD2. The CDR3 extends over 17 amino acids. Trimming at V came to 1 base and at J to 1 base, leaving 6 bases not matched to a gene. From germline, CDR1 is SGHTA and CDR2 FQGTGA. CDR3 bases: TGTGCCAGCAGCTTAAAGGGACCTAGCGGGGGCCAAGAGACCCAGTACTTC. It specifies CASSLKGPSGGQETQYF.

The rearrangement joins TRBV28 to TRBJ1-1; D might be TRBD1 (5 bases). CDR3 length equals 16 residues. The V and J ends lost 2 bases and 7 bases respectively, with 20 bases between them. The V gene's germline CDR1 is MDHEN and CDR2 SYDVKM. The DNA for the CDR3 is TGTGCCAGCAGTTTAATCCGGGGGAGGGAAAGGGGTGAAGCTTTCTTT. Its protein is CASSLIRGRERGEAFF.